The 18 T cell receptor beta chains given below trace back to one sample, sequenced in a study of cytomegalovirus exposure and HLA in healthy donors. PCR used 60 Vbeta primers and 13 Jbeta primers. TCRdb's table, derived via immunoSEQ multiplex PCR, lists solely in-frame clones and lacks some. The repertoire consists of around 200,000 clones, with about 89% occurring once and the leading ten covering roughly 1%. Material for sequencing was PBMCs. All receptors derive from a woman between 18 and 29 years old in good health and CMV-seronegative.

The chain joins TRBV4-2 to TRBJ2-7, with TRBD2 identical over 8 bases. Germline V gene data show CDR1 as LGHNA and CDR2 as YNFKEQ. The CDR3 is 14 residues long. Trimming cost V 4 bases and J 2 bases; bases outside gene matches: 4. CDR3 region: CASSPWTSTYEQYF. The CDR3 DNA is TGTGCCAGCAGCCCTTGGACTAGCACCTACGAGCAGTACTTC.

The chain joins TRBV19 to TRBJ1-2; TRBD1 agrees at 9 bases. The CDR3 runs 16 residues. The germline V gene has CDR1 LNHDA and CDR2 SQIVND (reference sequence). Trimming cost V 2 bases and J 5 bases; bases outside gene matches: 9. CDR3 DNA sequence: TGTGCCAGTAGTATAACCCCGGGACAGGGTTTATATGGCTACACCTTC. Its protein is CASSITPGQGLYGYTF.

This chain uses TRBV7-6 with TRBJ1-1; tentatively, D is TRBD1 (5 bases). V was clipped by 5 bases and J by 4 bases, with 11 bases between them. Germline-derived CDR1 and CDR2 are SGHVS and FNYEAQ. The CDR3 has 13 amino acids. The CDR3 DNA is TGTGCCAGCAGCCAGGGATGGGGCACTGAAGCTTTCTTT. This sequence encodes CASSQGWGTEAFF. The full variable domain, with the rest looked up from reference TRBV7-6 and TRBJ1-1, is GAGVSQSPRYKVTKRGQDVALRCDPISGHVSLYWYRQALGQGPEFLTYFNYEAQQDKSGLPNDRFSAERPEGSISTLTIQRTEQRDSAMYRCASSQGWGTEAFFGQGTRLTVV.

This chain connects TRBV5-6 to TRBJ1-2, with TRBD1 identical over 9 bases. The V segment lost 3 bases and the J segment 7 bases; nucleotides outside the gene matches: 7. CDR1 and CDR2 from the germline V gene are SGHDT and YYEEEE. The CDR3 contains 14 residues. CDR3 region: CASSSRTGVIGYTF. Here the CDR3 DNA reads TGTGCCAGCAGCTCTCGGACAGGGGTCATTGGCTACACCTTC.

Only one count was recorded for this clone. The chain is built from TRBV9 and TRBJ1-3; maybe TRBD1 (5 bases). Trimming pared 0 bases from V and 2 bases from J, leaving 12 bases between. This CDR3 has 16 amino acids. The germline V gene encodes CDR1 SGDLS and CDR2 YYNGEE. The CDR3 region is CASSVATAGPGNTIYF. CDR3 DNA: TGTGCCAGCAGCGTAGCTACGGCAGGGCCTGGAAACACCATATATTTT.

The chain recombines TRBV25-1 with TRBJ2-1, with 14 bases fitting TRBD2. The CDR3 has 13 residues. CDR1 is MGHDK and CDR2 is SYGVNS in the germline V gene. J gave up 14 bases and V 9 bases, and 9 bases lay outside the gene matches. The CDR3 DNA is TGTGCCAGTATGGGGACTAGCGGGAGCGGGGAGTTCTTC. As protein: CASMGTSGSGEFF.

The DNA for the CDR3 is TGTGCCAGCTTAAGGGGGCTCCTGGGTTCACCCCTCCACTTT. Translated: CASLRGLLGSPLHF. V is TRBV2 and J is TRBJ1-6; 7 bases align to TRBD1. The junction had 10 bases not matched to a gene; V was cut back by 8 bases and J by 9 bases. From germline, CDR1 is SNHLY and CDR2 FYNNEI. The CDR3 is made up of 14 amino acids.

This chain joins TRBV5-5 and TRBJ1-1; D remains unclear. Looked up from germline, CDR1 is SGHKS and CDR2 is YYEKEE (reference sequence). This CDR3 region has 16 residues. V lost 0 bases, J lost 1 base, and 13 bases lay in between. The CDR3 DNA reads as TGTGCCAGCAGCTTGGACGGGGTCAGGCCGAACACTGAAGCTTTCTTT. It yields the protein CASSLDGVRPNTEAFF.

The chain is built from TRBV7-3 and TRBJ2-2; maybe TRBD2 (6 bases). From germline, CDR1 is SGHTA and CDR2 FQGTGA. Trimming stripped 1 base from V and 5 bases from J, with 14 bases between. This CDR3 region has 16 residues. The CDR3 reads CASSLSGVAATGELFF. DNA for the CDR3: TGTGCCAGCAGCTTAAGTGGAGTAGCGGCTACCGGGGAGCTGTTTTTT.

The CDR3 DNA reads as TGTGCCAGCTCTCAAGTCCTAGCGGGGGAAGATACGCAGTATTTT. The encoded protein is CASSQVLAGEDTQYF. The chain is built from TRBV18 and TRBJ2-3; 10 nucleotides agree with TRBD2. The length of the CDR3 is 15 residues. V lost 6 bases and J lost 5; bases outside the gene matches: 8. Germline assignment: CDR1 KGHSH and CDR2 LQKENI.

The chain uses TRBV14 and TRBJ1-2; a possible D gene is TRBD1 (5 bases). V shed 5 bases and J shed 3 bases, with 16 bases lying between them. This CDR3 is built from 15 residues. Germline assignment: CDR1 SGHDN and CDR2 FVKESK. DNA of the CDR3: TGTGCCAGCAGCGTCCTGGGGCAGCGGGACTATGGCTACACCTTC. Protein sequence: CASSVLGQRDYGYTF.

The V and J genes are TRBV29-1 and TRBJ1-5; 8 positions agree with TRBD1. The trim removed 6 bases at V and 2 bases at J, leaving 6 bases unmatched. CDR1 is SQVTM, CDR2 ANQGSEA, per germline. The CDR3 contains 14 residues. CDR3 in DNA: TGCAGCGTGCTACAGGGGGTCGGCAATCAGCCCCAGCATTTT. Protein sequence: CSVLQGVGNQPQHF.

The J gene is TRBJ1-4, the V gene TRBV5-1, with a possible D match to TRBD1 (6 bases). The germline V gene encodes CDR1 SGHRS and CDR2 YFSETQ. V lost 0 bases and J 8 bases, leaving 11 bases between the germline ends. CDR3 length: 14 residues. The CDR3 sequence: CASSLAGAREKLFF. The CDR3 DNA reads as TGCGCCAGCAGCTTGGCAGGGGCTAGGGAAAAACTGTTTTTT.

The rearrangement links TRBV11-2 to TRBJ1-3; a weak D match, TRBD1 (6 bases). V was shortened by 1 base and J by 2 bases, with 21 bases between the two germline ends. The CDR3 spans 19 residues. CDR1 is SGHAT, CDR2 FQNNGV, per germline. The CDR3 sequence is CASSLAFPLLSGAGNTIYF. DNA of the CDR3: TGTGCCAGCAGCTTAGCTTTCCCCCTTCTGTCAGGGGCTGGAAACACCATATATTTT. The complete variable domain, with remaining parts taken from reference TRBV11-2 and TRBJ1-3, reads EAGVAQSPRYKIIEKRQSVAFWCNPISGHATLYWYQQILGQGPKLLIQFQNNGVVDDSQLPKDRFSAERLKGVDSTLKIQPAKLEDSAVYLCASSLAFPLLSGAGNTIYFGEGSWLTVV.

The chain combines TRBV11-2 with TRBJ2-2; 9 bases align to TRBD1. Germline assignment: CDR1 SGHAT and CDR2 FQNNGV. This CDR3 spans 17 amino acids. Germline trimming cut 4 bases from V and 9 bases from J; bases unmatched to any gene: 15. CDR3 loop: CASSSTSPDRGKWELFF. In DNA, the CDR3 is TGTGCCAGCAGCTCAACCTCCCCTGACAGGGGGAAATGGGAGCTGTTTTTT.

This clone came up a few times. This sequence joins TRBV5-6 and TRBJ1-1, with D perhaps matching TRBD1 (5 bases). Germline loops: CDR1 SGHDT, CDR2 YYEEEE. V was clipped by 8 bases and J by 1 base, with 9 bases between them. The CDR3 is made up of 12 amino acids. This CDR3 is CASQGWNTEAFF. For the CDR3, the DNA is TGTGCCAGTCAGGGATGGAACACTGAAGCTTTCTTT.

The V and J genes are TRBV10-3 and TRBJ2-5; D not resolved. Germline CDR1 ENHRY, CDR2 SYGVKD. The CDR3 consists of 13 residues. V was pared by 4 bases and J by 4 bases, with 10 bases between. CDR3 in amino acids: CAISGQLRETQYF. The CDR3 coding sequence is TGTGCCATCAGTGGCCAACTTAGAGAGACCCAGTACTTC.

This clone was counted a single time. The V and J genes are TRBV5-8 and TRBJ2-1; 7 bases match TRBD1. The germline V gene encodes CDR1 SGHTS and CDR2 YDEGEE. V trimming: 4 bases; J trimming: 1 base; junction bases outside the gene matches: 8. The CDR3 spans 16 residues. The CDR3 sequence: CASSRGQAFSYNEQFF. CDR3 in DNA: TGTGCCAGCAGCCGTGGACAGGCCTTTTCCTACAATGAGCAGTTCTTC.